What follows are 18 T cell receptor beta chains derived from one specimen sequenced in a study of beta chain features in type 1 diabetes. Study results and caveats: Among all four CD4+ subsets, Type 1 diabetes patients had TCRB CDR3s that were moderately but significantly shorter.

Reverse transcribing all isolated RNA meant expressed TCRB transcripts were sequenced. The assay was immunoSEQ multiplex PCR, and TCRdb's table has in-frame clones only and misses some. The sample consists of some 350,000 clones, 8.5% to 10% of them appearing once. Their target antigens are unknown. What was sequenced was central memory CD4+ T cells from blood. The source is a young man with type 1 diabetes.

This clone was detected once. The V gene is TRBV11-3, the J gene TRBJ2-1; 16 bases are shared with TRBD2. Trimming took 6 bases from V and 8 from J; bases not matched to a gene: 1. There are 14 residues in the CDR3. CDR1 and CDR2 from the germline V gene are SGHNT and YENEEA. CDR3 residues: CASSGTSGRDEQFF. In DNA form, the CDR3 reads TGTGCCAGCAGTGGGACTAGCGGGAGGGATGAGCAGTTCTTC.

The chain links TRBV4-2 to TRBJ2-7; 7 bases align to TRBD1. Germline CDR1 is LGHNA and CDR2 is YNFKEQ. The CDR3 length is 16 residues. J lost 0 bases, V lost 0 bases, and 5 bases had no gene match. The CDR3 DNA is TGTGCCAGCAGCCAAGATCGGACAGGCCTCTCCTACGAGCAGTACTTC. This translates into CASSQDRTGLSYEQYF.

V is TRBV13 and J is TRBJ2-7; 12 bases match TRBD2. The CDR3 contains 18 residues. Germline loops: CDR1 PRHDT, CDR2 FYEKMQ (reference sequence). Germline trimming cut 4 bases from V and 9 bases from J; bases unmatched to any gene: 19. This chain's CDR3 is CASSSITRLAGEGWVQYF. The CDR3 bases are TGTGCCAGCAGCTCAATTACCCGACTAGCGGGAGAAGGATGGGTGCAGTACTTC.

The chain links TRBV11-1 to TRBJ1-2; D not certain. V was cut by 6 bases and J by 2 bases, with 10 bases left in between. The CDR3 totals 13 residues. Per germline, CDR1 SGHAT and CDR2 FQDESV (reference sequence). Here the CDR3 reads CASSKDPNYGYTF. Written as DNA, the CDR3 is TGTGCCAGCAGTAAAGACCCGAACTATGGCTACACCTTC.

This clone has only a few counts. The chain has TRBV7-9 and TRBJ1-4; tentatively, D is TRBD1 (5 bases). Germline values: CDR1 SEHNR, CDR2 FQNEAQ (reference sequence). V was trimmed by 2 bases and J by 10 bases, leaving 14 bases between them. The CDR3 totals 14 residues. The CDR3 bases are TGTGCCAGCAGCTTACAACAGGTCTCGGGAAAACTGTTTTTT. This sequence encodes CASSLQQVSGKLFF.

The genes are TRBV25-1 and TRBJ2-2; possibly TRBD2 for D (5 bases). CDR1 is MGHDK, CDR2 SYGVNS, per germline. This CDR3 spans 15 amino acids. Trimming took off 4 bases at V and 4 bases at J, with 13 bases between the two ends. CDR3 bases: TGTGCCAGCAGTGCCGCCGGGGTGGGCACCGGGGAGCTGTTTTTT. Translation: CASSAAGVGTGELFF.

This clone was detected ten times or more. J is TRBJ2-7 and V is TRBV6-6; D may be TRBD1 (5 bases). This CDR3 contains 14 residues. Germline CDR1 MNHNY, CDR2 SVGAGI (reference sequence). The ends were cut back, 2 bases at V and 3 bases at J, with 11 bases in the middle. In DNA form, the CDR3 reads TGTGCCAGCAGTTACGCAACAGGATACTACGAGCAGTACTTC. This sequence encodes CASSYATGYYEQYF.

The gene calls are TRBV11-2 and TRBJ2-7; D call uncertain. The V and J ends lost 4 bases and 0 bases respectively, with 10 bases between them. The germline V gene encodes CDR1 SGHAT and CDR2 FQNNGV. CDR3 length: 14 amino acids. In nucleotides, the CDR3 is TGTGCCAGCAGCTCCCGGATGAGCTCCTACGAGCAGTACTTC. It yields the protein CASSSRMSSYEQYF.

V gene TRBV19 combines with J gene TRBJ2-1; the D gene could be TRBD1 or TRBD2 (5 bases each). Trimming pared 1 base from V and 8 bases from J, leaving 12 bases between. Germline CDR1 reads LNHDA; CDR2 reads SQIVND (reference sequence). This CDR3 comprises 14 residues. CDR3 loop: CASSIGARGDEQFF. CDR3 DNA sequence: TGTGCCAGTAGTATAGGGGCGAGGGGCGATGAGCAGTTCTTC.

This clone was seen ten or more times. The chain has TRBV7-2 and TRBJ2-6, with TRBD2 matching over 7 bases. Germline CDR1 is SGHTA and CDR2 is FQGNSA. The CDR3 loop spans 14 amino acids. V lost 10 bases to trimming and J lost 2 bases; unmatched junction nucleotides: 5. The CDR3 nucleotides are TGTGCCACCCAGCGGGGCGCTGGGGCCAACGTCCTGACTTTC. This codes for CATQRGAGANVLTF.

This clone was detected a few times. V gene TRBV7-2 combines with J gene TRBJ2-1, with D tentatively TRBD1 or TRBD2 (5 bases each). CDR3 length equals 13 residues. Trimming took off 1 base at V and 8 bases at J, with 9 bases between the two ends. The germline CDR1 and CDR2 sequences are SGHTA and FQGNSA. CDR3 sequence: CASSLEQEDEQFF. CDR3 DNA sequence: TGTGCCAGCAGCTTAGAACAGGAGGATGAGCAGTTCTTC.

This clone was seen more than once but under ten times. This specimen includes other DNA sequences encoding the same CDR3. The J gene is TRBJ2-5, the V gene TRBV5-1; TRBD1 is a possible D gene (6 bases). The CDR3 totals 13 residues. Germline V lookup: CDR1 SGHRS, CDR2 YFSETQ. The V and J ends lost 2 bases and 1 base respectively, with 6 bases between them. The CDR3 region has the DNA TGCGCCAGCAGCTTCAGGGGCCAAGAGACCCAGTACTTC. It is translated as CASSFRGQETQYF.

The rearrangement joins TRBV4-2 to TRBJ2-5; D gene unclear. V was trimmed by 1 base and J by 2 bases, leaving 14 bases between them. There are 16 residues in the CDR3. Germline CDR1 reads LGHNA; CDR2 reads YNFKEQ. CDR3 nucleotide sequence: TGTGCCAGCAGCCAAGGGGTGGGCTTCTTACAAGAGACCCAGTACTTC. It specifies CASSQGVGFLQETQYF.

This clone was counted a few times. J is TRBJ2-2 and V is TRBV7-3; D may correspond to TRBD1 or TRBD2 (6 bases each). Trimming pared 5 bases from V and 5 bases from J, leaving 18 bases between. The CDR3 has 16 amino acids. Per the germline V gene, CDR1 is SGHTA and CDR2 is FQGTGA. CDR3 amino acids: CASSPIGGGSTGELFF. Here the CDR3 DNA reads TGTGCCAGCAGCCCTATAGGAGGGGGGAGTACCGGGGAGCTGTTTTTT.

Only a few counts were recorded for this clone. J is TRBJ2-2 and V is TRBV6-6; D gene unclear. The CDR3 contains 14 residues. The germline V gene encodes CDR1 MNHNY and CDR2 SVGAGI (reference sequence). V was pared by 9 bases and J by 7 bases, with 18 bases between. The CDR3 region is CASTQNLFDGELFF. CDR3 nucleotides: TGTGCCAGTACCCAGAACCTCTTCGACGGGGAGCTGTTTTTT.

J is TRBJ2-4 and V is TRBV29-1, with 7 bases matching TRBD2. J lost 8 bases, V lost 1 base, and 14 bases had no gene match. The CDR3 length is 16 residues. The germline V gene has CDR1 SQVTM and CDR2 ANQGSEA. The CDR3 protein is CSVEGSGGTNAHIQYF. As DNA, the CDR3 is TGCAGCGTTGAAGGGTCCGGGGGGACCAACGCCCACATTCAGTACTTC. The complete variable domain, with remaining parts taken from reference TRBV29-1 and TRBJ2-4, reads SAVISQKPSRDICQRGTSLTIQCQVDSQVTMMFWYRQQPGQSLTLIATANQGSEATYESGFVIDKFPISRPNLTFSTLTVSNMSPEDSSIYLCSVEGSGGTNAHIQYFGAGTRLSVL.

This clone was seen only a few times. The chain employs TRBV18 and TRBJ2-5, with 9 bases fitting TRBD1. V was clipped by 8 bases and J by 4 bases; unmatched bases: 5. The CDR3 consists of 13 residues. Germline CDR1 is KGHSH and CDR2 is LQKENI. The CDR3 coding sequence is TGTGCCAGCGGCACAGGGGGCTCAGAGACCCAGTACTTC. Protein product: CASGTGGSETQYF. The whole variable domain, remainder taken from reference TRBV18 and TRBJ2-5, is NAGVMQNPRHLVRRRGQEARLRCSPMKGHSHVYWYRQLPEEGLKFMVYLQKENIIDESGMPKERFSAEFPKEGPSILRIQQVVRGDSAAYFCASGTGGSETQYFGPGTRLLVL.

This clone was seen only a few times. J is TRBJ2-3 and V is TRBV28; D may be TRBD1 (5 bases). Trimming left V 7 bases short and J 7 bases short, with 18 bases between. Germline V gene sequence: CDR1 MDHEN, CDR2 SYDVKM. This CDR3 contains 14 residues. The CDR3 nucleotides are TGTGCCAGCACGCGGACCATAGCAGGGAATACGCAGTATTTT. Its translation is CASTRTIAGNTQYF.